The sequence of this T cell receptor (beta chain) was determined in a study of somatic mutations in cytotoxic T cells in rheumatoid arthritis. Regarding the study as a whole: In about an eighth of the roughly 65 patients, the largest CD8+ clone exceeded 20% of CD8+ cells. Clonality of CD8+ T cells, which was compared between rheumatoid arthritis patients and age-matched healthy controls, did not differ significantly. Healthy controls showed no age-related rise in CD8+ clonality, whereas rheumatoid arthritis patients did.

Method: immunoSEQ multiplex PCR; TCRdb's copy keeps in-frame clones and lacks some. The sample has some 40,000 clones; around 80% are singletons. Trimming shortened V by 5 bases and J by 4 bases, and 5 bases separated the two germline ends. Germline V gene lookup returns CDR1 WSHSY and CDR2 SAAADI. The CDR3 runs to 11 residues. Isolation of the CD4+ and CD8+ populations was accomplished via positive magnetic bead selection, with purity assessed by flow cytometry. On this clone: Its cognate antigen is unknown.

V gene TRBV10-2 combines with J gene TRBJ1-1, with unresolved D. The sequenced sample was CD8+ T cells sorted from blood. The receptor's source is a man between 35 and 55 years old in good health. As DNA, the CDR3 is TGCGCCAGCAGTCCAGGCACTGAAGCTTTCTTT. Its translation: CASSPGTEAFF.